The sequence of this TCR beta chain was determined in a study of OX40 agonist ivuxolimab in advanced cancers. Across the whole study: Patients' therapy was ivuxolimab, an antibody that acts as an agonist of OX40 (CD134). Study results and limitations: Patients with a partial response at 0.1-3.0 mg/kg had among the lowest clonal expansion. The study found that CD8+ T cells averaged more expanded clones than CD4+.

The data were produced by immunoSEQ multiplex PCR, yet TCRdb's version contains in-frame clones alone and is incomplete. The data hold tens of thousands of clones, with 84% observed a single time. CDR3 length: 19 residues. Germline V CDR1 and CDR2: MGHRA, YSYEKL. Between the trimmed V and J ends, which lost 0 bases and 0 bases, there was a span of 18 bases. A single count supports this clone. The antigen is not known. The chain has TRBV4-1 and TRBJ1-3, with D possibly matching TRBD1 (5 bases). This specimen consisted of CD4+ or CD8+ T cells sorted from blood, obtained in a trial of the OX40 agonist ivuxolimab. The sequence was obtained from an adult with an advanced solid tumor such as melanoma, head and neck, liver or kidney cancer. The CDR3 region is CASSQDQAFRGFSGNTIYF. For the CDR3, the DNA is TGCGCCAGCAGCCAAGATCAGGCCTTCCGGGGGTTCTCTGGAAACACCATATATTTT.